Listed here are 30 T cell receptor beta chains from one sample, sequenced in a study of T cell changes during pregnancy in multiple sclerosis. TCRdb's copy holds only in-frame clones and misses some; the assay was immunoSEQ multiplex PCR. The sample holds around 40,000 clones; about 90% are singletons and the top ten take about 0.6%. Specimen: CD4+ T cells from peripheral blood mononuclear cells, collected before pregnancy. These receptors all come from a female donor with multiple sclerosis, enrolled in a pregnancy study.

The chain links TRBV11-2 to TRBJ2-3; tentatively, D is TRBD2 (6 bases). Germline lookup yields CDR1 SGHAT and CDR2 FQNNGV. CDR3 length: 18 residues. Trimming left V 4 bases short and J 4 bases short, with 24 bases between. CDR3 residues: CASSSTGWGGGSADTQYF. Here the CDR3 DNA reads TGTGCCAGCAGCTCAACGGGGTGGGGCGGAGGGAGCGCAGATACGCAGTATTTT.

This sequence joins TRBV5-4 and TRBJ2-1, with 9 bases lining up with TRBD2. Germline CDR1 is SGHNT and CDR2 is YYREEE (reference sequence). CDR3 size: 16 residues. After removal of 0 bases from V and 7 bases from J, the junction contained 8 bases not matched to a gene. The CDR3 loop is CASSLVGGLAGNEQFF. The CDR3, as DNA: TGTGCCAGCAGCTTGGTGGGGGGACTAGCCGGGAATGAGCAGTTCTTC.

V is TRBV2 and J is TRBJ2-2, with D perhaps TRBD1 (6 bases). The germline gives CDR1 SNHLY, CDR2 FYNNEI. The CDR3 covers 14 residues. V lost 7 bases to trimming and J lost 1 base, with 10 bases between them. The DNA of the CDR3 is TGTGCCAGCATGTTGGGACAGAACACCGGGGAGCTGTTTTTT. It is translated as CASMLGQNTGELFF.

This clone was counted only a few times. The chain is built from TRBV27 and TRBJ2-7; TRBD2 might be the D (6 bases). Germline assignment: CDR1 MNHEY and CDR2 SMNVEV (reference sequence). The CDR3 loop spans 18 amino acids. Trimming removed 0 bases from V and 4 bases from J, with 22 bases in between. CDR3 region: CASSLSQGGHIKGYEQYF. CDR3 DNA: TGTGCCAGCAGTTTATCGCAGGGAGGACACATCAAGGGGTACGAGCAGTACTTC.

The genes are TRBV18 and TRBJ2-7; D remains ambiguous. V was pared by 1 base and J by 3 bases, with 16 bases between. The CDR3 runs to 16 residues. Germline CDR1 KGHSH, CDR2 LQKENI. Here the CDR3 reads CASSPRSPLGRYEQYF. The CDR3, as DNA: TGTGCCAGCTCACCACGCTCCCCCCTAGGCCGCTACGAGCAGTACTTC.

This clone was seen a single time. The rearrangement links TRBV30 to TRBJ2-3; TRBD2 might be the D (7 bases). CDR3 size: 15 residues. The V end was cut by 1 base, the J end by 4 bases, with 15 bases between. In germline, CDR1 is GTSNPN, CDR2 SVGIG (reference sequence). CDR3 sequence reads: CAWSEGGGRADTQYF. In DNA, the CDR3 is TGTGCCTGGAGTGAAGGCGGGGGCCGGGCAGATACGCAGTATTTT.

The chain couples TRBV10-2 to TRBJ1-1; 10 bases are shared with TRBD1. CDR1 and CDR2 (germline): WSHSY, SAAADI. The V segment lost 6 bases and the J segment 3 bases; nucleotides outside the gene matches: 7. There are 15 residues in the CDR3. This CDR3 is CASRTPGQGHTEAFF. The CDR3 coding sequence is TGCGCCAGCAGGACCCCGGGACAGGGGCACACTGAAGCTTTCTTT.

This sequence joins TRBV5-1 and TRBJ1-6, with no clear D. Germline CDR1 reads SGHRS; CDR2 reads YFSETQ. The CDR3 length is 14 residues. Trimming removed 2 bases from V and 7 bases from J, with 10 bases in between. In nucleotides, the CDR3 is TGCGCCAGCAGCTTCCTCAACGGGAATTCACCCCTCCACTTT. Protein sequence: CASSFLNGNSPLHF.

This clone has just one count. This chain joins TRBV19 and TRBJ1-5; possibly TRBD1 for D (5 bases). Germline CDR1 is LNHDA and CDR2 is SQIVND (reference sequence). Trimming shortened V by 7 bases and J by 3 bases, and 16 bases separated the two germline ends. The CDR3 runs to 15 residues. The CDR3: CASTAYKGYNQPQHF. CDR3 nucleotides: TGTGCCAGTACCGCTTATAAGGGGTACAATCAGCCCCAGCATTTT. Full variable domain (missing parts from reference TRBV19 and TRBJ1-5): DGGITQSPKYLFRKEGQNVTLSCEQNLNHDAMYWYRQDPGQGLRLIYYSQIVNDFQKGDIAEGYSVSREKKESFPLTVTSAQKNPTAFYLCASTAYKGYNQPQHFGDGTRLSIL.

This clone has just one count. Here the CDR3 DNA reads TGTGCCAGCACCCTAGCCCGGGGGGCCTCCGGGGGGACGCAGTATTTT. This encodes CASTLARGASGGTQYF. The chain joins TRBV5-4 to TRBJ2-3, with a weak D call TRBD2 (7 bases). This CDR3 comprises 16 residues. Trimming shortened V by 6 bases and J by 9 bases, and 26 bases separated the two germline ends. In germline, CDR1 is SGHNT, CDR2 YYREEE (reference sequence).

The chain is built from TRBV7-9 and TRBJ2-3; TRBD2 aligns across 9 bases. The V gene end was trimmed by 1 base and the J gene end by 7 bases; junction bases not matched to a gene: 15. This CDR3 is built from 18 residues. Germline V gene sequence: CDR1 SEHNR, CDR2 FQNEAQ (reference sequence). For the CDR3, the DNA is TGTGCCAGCAGCTTAGTATTGTCTGGCGGGGGGGCCCCAAATACGCAGTATTTT. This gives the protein CASSLVLSGGGAPNTQYF.

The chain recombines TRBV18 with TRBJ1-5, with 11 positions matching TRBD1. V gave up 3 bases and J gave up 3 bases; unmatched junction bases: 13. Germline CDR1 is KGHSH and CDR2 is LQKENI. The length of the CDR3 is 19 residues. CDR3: CASSPRGQGALGLNQPQHF. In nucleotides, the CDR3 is TGTGCCAGCTCACCCCGAGGACAGGGGGCTTTAGGGCTCAATCAGCCCCAGCATTTT.

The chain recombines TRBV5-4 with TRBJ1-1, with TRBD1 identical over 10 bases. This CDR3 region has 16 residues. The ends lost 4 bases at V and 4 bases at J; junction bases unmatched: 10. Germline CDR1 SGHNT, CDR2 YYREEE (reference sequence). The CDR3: CASSPGQGGRGTEAFF. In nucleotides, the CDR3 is TGTGCCAGCAGCCCCGGACAGGGGGGTAGAGGCACTGAAGCTTTCTTT.

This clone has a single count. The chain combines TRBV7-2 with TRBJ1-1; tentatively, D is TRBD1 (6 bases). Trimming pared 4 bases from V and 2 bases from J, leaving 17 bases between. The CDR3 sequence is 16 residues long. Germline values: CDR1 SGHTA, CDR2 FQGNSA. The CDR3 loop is CASSSVGGARNTEAFF. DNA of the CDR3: TGTGCCAGCAGCTCGGTGGGGGGGGCGAGAAACACTGAAGCTTTCTTT.

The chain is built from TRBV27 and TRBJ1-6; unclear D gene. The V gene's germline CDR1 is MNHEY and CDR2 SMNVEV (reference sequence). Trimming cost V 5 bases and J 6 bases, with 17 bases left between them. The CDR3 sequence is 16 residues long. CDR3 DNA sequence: TGTGCCAGCAGTCCGTTCCCCGGGGTCTCTAATTCACCCCTCCACTTT. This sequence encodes CASSPFPGVSNSPLHF.

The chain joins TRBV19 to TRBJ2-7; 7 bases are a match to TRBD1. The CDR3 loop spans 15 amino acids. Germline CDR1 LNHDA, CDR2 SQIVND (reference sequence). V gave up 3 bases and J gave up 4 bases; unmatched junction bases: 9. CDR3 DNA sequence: TGTGCCAGTAGTATCAGAGCCGCCAGGGGGTACGAGCAGTACTTC. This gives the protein CASSIRAARGYEQYF.

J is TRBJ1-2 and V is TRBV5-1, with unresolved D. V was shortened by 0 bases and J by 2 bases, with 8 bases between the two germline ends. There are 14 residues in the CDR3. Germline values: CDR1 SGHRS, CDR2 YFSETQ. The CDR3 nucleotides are TGCGCCAGCAGCTTGGCACAGACGAACTATGGCTACACCTTC. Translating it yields CASSLAQTNYGYTF. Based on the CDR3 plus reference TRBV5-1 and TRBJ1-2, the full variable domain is KAGVTQTPRYLIKTRGQQVTLSCSPISGHRSVSWYQQTPGQGLQFLFEYFSETQRNKGNFPGRFSGRQFSNSRSEMNVSTLELGDSALYLCASSLAQTNYGYTFGSGTRLTVV.

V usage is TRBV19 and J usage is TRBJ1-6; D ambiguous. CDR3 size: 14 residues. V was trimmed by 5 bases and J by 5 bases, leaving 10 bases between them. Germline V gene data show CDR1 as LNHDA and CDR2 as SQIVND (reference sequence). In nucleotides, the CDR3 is TGTGCCAGTAGTTCTTGGGCCGATAATTCACCCCTCCACTTT. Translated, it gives CASSSWADNSPLHF. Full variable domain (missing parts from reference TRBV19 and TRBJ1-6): DGGITQSPKYLFRKEGQNVTLSCEQNLNHDAMYWYRQDPGQGLRLIYYSQIVNDFQKGDIAEGYSVSREKKESFPLTVTSAQKNPTAFYLCASSSWADNSPLHFGNGTRLTVT.

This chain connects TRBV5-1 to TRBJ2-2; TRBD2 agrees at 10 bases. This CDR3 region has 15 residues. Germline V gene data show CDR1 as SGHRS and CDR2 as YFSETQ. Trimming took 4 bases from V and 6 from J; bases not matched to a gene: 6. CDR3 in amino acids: CASSRQRGGPGELFF. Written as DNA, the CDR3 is TGCGCCAGCAGCCGCCAGCGGGGGGGCCCCGGGGAGCTGTTTTTT.

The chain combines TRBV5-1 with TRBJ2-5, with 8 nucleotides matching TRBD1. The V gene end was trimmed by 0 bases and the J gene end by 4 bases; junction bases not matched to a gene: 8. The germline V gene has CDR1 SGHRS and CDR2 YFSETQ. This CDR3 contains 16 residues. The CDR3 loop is CASSLVAGGTGETQYF. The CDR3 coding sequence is TGCGCCAGCAGCTTGGTGGCAGGGGGCACGGGAGAGACCCAGTACTTC.

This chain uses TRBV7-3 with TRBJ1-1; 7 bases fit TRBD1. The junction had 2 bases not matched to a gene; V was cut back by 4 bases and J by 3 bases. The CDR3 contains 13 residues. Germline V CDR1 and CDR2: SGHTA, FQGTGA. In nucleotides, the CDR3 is TGTGCCAGCAGCTCGCAGGGGGACACTGAAGCTTTCTTT. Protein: CASSSQGDTEAFF.

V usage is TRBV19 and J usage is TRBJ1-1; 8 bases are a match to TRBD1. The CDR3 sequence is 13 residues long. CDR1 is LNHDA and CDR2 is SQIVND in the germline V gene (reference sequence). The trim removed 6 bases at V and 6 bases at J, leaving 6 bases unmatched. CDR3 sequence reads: CASSDRGSSEAFF. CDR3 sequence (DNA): TGTGCCAGTAGCGACAGGGGAAGTTCTGAAGCTTTCTTT.

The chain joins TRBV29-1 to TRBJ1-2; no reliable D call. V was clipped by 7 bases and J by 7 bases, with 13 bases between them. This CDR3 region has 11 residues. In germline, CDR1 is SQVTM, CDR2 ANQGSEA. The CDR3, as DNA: TGCAGCGACTGGTCCTCGGGTGGCTACACCTTC. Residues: CSDWSSGGYTF.

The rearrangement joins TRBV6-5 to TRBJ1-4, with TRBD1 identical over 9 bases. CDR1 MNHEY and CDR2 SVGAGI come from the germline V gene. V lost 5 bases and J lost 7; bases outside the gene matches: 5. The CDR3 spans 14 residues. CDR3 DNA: TGTGCCAGCAGTGGGGACAGGGCAGGTGAAAAACTGTTTTTT. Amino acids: CASSGDRAGEKLFF.

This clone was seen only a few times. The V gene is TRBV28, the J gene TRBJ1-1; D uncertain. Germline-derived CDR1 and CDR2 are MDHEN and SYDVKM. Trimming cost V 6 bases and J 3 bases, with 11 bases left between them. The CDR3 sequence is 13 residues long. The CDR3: CASRGVVYTEAFF. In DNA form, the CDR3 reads TGTGCCAGCAGGGGAGTCGTGTACACTGAAGCTTTCTTT. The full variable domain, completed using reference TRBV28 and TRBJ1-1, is DVKVTQSSRYLVKRTGEKVFLECVQDMDHENMFWYRQDPGLGLRLIYFSYDVKMKEKGDIPEGYSVSREKKERFSLILESASTNQTSMYLCASRGVVYTEAFFGQGTRLTVV.

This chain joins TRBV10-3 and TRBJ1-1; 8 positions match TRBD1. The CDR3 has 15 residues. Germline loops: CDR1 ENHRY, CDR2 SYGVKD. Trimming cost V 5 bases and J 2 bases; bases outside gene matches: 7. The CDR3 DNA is TGTGCCATCAGTATGGACAGGGAAGGAAACACTGAAGCTTTCTTT. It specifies CAISMDREGNTEAFF.

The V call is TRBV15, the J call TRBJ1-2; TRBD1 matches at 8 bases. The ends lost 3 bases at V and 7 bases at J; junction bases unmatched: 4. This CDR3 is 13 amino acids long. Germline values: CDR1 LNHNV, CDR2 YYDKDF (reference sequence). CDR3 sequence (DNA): TGTGCCACCAGCAGCCCAGGGGGCAGTGGCTACACCTTC. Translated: CATSSPGGSGYTF. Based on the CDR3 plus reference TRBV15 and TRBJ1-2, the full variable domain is DAMVIQNPRYQVTQFGKPVTLSCSQTLNHNVMYWYQQKSSQAPKLLFHYYDKDFNNEADTPDNFQSRRPNTSFCFLDIRSPGLGDTAMYLCATSSPGGSGYTFGSGTRLTVV.

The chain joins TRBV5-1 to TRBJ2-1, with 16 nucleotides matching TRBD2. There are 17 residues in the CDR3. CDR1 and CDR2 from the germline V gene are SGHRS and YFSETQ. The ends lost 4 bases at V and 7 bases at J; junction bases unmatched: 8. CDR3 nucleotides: TGCGCCAGCAGCCCACCAGGGACTAGCGGGGGGGGAAATGAGCAGTTCTTC. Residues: CASSPPGTSGGGNEQFF.

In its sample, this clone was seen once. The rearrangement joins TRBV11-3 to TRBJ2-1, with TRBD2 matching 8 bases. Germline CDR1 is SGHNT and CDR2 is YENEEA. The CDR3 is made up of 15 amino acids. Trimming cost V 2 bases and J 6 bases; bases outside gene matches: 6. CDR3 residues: CASSLLPAGVNEQFF. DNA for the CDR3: TGTGCCAGCAGCTTACTCCCAGCGGGGGTCAATGAGCAGTTCTTC.

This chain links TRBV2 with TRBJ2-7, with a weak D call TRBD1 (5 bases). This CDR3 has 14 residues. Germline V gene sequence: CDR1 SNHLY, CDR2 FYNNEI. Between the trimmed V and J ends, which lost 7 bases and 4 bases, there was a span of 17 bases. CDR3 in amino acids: CASTPSWGSYEQYF. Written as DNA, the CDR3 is TGTGCCAGCACCCCCTCTTGGGGCTCGTACGAGCAGTACTTC.